This paragraph reports one TCR beta chain. As yet, its antigen is unknown. These data are taken from a study of cytomegalovirus exposure and HLA in healthy donors. Study-wide results and caveats: An analysis was carried out at a later point. It showed that HLA-associated TCR beta chains were more clonally expanded than equally common non-associated chains.

The PCR employed 60 Vbeta primers together with 13 Jbeta primers. TCRdb's copy holds only in-frame clones and misses some; the assay was immunoSEQ multiplex PCR. The sample includes about 97,000 clones, approximately 81% of them seen just once. Per germline, CDR1 LNHDA and CDR2 SQIVND (reference sequence). The CDR3 covers 12 residues. V shed 5 bases and J shed 4 bases, with 6 bases lying between them. The sequencing input was PBMCs. The chain employs TRBV19 and TRBJ1-5; no reliable D call. This receptor was taken from a male donor in good health and CMV-seropositive. CDR3 protein: CASSWLNQPQHF. The CDR3 region has the DNA TGTGCCAGTAGTTGGCTGAATCAGCCCCAGCATTTT.